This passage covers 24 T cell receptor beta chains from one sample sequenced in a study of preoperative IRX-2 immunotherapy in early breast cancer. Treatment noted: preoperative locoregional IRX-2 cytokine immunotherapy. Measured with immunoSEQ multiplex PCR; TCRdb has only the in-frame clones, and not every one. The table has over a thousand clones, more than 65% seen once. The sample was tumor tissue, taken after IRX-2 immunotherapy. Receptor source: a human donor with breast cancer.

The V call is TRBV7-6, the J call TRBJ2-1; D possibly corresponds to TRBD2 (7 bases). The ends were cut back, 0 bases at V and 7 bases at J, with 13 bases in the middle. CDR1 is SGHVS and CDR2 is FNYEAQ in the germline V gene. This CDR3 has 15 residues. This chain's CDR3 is CASSLAGGPRNEQFF. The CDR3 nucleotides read TGTGCCAGCAGCTTAGCGGGGGGGCCCAGAAATGAGCAGTTCTTC. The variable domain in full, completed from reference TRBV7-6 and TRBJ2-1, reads GAGVSQSPRYKVTKRGQDVALRCDPISGHVSLYWYRQALGQGPEFLTYFNYEAQQDKSGLPNDRFSAERPEGSISTLTIQRTEQRDSAMYRCASSLAGGPRNEQFFGPGTRLTVL.

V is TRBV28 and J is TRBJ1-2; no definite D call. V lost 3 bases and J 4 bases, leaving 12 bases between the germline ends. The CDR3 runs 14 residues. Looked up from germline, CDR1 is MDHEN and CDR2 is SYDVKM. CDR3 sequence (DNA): TGTGCCAGCAGTTTCGGCATATTTAGCTATGGCTACACCTTC. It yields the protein CASSFGIFSYGYTF.

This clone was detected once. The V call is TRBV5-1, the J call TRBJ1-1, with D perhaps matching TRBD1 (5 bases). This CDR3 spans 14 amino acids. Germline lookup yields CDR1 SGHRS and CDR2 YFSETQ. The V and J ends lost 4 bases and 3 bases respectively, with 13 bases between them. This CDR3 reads CASSELGGDTEAFF. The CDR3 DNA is TGCGCCAGCAGCGAGCTCGGGGGGGACACTGAAGCTTTCTTT.

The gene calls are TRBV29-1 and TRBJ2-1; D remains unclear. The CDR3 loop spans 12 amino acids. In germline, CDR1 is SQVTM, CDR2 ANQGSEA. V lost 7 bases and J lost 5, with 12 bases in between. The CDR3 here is CSATHTHNEQFF. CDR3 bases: TGCAGCGCCACCCACACCCACAATGAGCAGTTCTTC.

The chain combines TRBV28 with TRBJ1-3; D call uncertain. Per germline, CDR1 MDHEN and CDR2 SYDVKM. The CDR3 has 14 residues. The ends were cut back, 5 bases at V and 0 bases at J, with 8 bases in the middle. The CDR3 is CASSLLDSGNTIYF. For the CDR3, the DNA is TGTGCCAGCAGTCTCCTGGACTCTGGAAACACCATATATTTT. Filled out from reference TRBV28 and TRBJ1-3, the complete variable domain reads DVKVTQSSRYLVKRTGEKVFLECVQDMDHENMFWYRQDPGLGLRLIYFSYDVKMKEKGDIPEGYSVSREKKERFSLILESASTNQTSMYLCASSLLDSGNTIYFGEGSWLTVV.

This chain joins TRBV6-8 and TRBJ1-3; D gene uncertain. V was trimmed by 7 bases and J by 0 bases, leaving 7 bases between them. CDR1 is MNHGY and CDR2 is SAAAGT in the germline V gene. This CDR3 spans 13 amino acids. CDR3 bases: TGTGCCAGCACCCCGCACTCTGGAAACACCATATATTTT. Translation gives CASTPHSGNTIYF.

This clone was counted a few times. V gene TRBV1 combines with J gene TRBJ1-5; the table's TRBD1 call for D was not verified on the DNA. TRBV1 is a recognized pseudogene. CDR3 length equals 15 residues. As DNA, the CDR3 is TGCGCCAGCAGCCAGGGACAGTTTGGCAATCAGCCCCAGCATTTT. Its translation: CASSQGQFGNQPQHF.

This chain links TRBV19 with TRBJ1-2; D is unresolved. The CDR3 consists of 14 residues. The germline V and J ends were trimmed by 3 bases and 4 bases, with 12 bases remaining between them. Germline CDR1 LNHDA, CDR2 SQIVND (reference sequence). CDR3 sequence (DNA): TGTGCCAGTAGTATCGTTCCAGACCTCTATGGCTACACCTTC. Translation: CASSIVPDLYGYTF.

CDR3 sequence: CASRPKLAGGPWSTDTQYF. The DNA of the CDR3 is TGTGCCAGCAGGCCGAAACTAGCGGGGGGGCCTTGGAGCACAGATACGCAGTATTTT. The chain combines TRBV11-3 with TRBJ2-3, with 13 bases lining up with TRBD2. Losses at the gene ends were 6 bases for V and 0 bases for J; bases not matched to a gene: 12. The CDR3 is made up of 19 amino acids. The germline CDR1 and CDR2 sequences are SGHNT and YENEEA. Filled out from reference TRBV11-3 and TRBJ2-3, the complete variable domain reads EAGVVQSPRYKIIEKKQPVAFWCNPISGHNTLYWYLQNLGQGPELLIRYENEEAVDDSQLPKDRFSAERLKGVDSTLKIQPAELGDSAVYLCASRPKLAGGPWSTDTQYFGPGTRLTVL.

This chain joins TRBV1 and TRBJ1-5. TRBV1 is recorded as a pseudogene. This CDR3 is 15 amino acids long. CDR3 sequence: CASSQELGSNQPQHF. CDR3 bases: TGCGCCAGCAGCCAAGAATTGGGGTCCAATCAGCCCCAGCATTTT.

The CDR3: CAGTGGEKLFF. Written as DNA, the CDR3 is TGTGCCGGAACAGGGGGAGAAAAACTGTTTTTT. The chain is built from TRBV30 and TRBJ1-4; 8 nucleotides agree with TRBD1. V lost 8 bases to trimming and J lost 8 bases; unmatched junction nucleotides: 4. The germline V gene encodes CDR1 GTSNPN and CDR2 SVGIG (reference sequence). The CDR3 runs to 11 residues.

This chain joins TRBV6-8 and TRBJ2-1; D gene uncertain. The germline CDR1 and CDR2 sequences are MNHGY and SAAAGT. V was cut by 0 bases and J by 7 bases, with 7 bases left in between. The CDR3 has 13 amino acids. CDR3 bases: TGTGCCAGCAGTTACTCTTCCGTAAATGAGCAGTTCTTC. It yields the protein CASSYSSVNEQFF.

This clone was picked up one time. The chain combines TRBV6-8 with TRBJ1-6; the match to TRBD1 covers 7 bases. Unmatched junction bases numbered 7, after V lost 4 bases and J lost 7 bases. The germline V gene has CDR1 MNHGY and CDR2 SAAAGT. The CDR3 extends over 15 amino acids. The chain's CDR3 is CASSFRQGGNSPLHF. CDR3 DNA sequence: TGTGCCAGCAGTTTCAGACAGGGTGGAAATTCACCCCTCCACTTT.

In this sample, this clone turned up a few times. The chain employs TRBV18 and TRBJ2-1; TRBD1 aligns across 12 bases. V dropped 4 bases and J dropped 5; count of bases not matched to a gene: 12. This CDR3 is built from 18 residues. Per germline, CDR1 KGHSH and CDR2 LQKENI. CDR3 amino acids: CASSQKSPGQGANNEQFF. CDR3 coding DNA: TGTGCCAGCTCACAAAAGTCGCCGGGACAGGGGGCTAACAATGAGCAGTTCTTC.

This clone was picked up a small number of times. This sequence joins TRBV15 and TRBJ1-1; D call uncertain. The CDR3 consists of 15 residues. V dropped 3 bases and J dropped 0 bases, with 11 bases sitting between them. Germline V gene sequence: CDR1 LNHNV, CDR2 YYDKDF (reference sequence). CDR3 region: CATSSAVQLNTEAFF. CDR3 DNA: TGTGCCACCAGCAGCGCGGTACAATTGAACACTGAAGCTTTCTTT.

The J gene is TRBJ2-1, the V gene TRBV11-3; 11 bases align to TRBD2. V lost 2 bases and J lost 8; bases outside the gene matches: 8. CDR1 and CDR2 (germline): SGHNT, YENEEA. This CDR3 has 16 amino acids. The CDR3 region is CASSLNIAGGPYEQFF. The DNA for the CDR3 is TGTGCCAGCAGCTTAAACATAGCGGGGGGGCCGTATGAGCAGTTCTTC.

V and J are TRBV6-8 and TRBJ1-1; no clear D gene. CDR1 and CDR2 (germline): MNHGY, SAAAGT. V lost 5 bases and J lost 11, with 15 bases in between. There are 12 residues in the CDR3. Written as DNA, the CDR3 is TGTGCCAGCAGTCTCGAACGGCGGTATGCTTTCTTT. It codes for CASSLERRYAFF.

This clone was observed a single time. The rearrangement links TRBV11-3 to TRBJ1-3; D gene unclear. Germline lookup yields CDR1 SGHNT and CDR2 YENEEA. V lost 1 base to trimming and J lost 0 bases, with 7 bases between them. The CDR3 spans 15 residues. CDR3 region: CASSLGGNSGNTIYF. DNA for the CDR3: TGTGCCAGCAGCTTAGGAGGTAACTCTGGAAACACCATATATTTT.

The CDR3: CASSALGGFSSPLHF. The CDR3 DNA reads as TGTGCCAGCAGTGCACTGGGAGGTTTTTCTTCACCCCTCCACTTT. V is TRBV9 and J is TRBJ1-6; D is unresolved. With 5 bases removed from V and 9 bases from J, the gap between germline ends came to 18 bases. There are 15 residues in the CDR3. Germline V gene sequence: CDR1 SGDLS, CDR2 YYNGEE.

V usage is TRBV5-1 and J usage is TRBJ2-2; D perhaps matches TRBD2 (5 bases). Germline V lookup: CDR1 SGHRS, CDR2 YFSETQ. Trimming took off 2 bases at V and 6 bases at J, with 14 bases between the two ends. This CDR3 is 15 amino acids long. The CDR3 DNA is TGCGCCAGCAGCTTCGGGCCCGGAGGAGCCGGGGAGCTGTTTTTT. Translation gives CASSFGPGGAGELFF. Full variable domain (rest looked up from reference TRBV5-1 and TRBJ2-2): KAGVTQTPRYLIKTRGQQVTLSCSPISGHRSVSWYQQTPGQGLQFLFEYFSETQRNKGNFPGRFSGRQFSNSRSEMNVSTLELGDSALYLCASSFGPGGAGELFFGEGSRLTVL.

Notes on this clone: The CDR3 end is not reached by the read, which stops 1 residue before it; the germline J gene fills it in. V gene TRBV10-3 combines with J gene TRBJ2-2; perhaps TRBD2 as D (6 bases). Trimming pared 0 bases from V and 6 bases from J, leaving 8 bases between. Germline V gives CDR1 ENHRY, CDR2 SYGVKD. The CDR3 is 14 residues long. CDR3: CAISESGLSGELFF. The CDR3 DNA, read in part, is TGTGCCATCAGTGAGTCCGGACTATCCGGGGAGCTGTTT.

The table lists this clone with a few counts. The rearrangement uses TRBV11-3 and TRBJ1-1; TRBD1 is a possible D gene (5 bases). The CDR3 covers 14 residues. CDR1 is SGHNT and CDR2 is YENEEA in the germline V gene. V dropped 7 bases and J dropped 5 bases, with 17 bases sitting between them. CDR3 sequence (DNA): TGTGCCAGCACCAAAGAGTGGGGGGGTACTGAAGCTTTCTTT. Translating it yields CASTKEWGGTEAFF.

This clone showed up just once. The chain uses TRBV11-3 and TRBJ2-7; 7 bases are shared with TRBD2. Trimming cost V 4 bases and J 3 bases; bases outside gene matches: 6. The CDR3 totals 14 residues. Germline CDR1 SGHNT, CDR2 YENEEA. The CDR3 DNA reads TGTGCCAGCAGCTCGGACACTAGCGTCTACGAGCAGTACTTC. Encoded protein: CASSSDTSVYEQYF.

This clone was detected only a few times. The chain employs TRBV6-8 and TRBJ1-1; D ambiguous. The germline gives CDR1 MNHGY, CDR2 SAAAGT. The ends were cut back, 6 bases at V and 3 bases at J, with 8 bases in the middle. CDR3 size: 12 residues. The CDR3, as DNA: TGTGCCAGCAGCCCACAGTACACTGAAGCTTTCTTT. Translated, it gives CASSPQYTEAFF.